These T cell receptor beta chains were read from a single sample in a study of T cell changes during pregnancy in multiple sclerosis. Libraries were prepared by immunoSEQ multiplex PCR; TCRdb keeps only in-frame clonotypes and omits some of them. The sample shows 90,000 or so clones, 91% of them seen only once. Material: peripheral blood, obtained in the first trimester of pregnancy. These receptors were taken from a female donor in good health, enrolled as a control in a pregnancy study. Both conserved end residues are part of each CDR3. A D gene is named only where the DNA matches it firmly. Clone size is shown for a subset of rows, as once, few, many or a class of expanded clone.

v_call: TRBV14; j_call: TRBJ2-4; cdr3_length: 18; d_call: -; clone_size: -; cdr3_aa: CASSREPGHELAKNIQYF; cdr3_nt: TGTGCCAGCAGCCGGGAACCGGGACACGAGCTAGCCAAAAACATTCAGTACTTC
v_call: TRBV7-9; j_call: TRBJ2-1; cdr3_length: 15; d_call: -; clone_size: -; cdr3_aa: CASSSSGEGYNEQFF; cdr3_nt: TGTGCCAGCAGCTCGTCAGGAGAGGGCTACAATGAGCAGTTCTTC
v_call: TRBV5-4; j_call: TRBJ2-7; cdr3_length: 16; d_call: TRBD2; clone_size: -; cdr3_aa: CASSSAKRGENYEQYF; cdr3_nt: TGTGCCAGCAGCTCGGCAAAGCGGGGGGAAAATTACGAGCAGTACTTC
v_call: TRBV5-4; j_call: TRBJ2-1; cdr3_length: 16; d_call: TRBD2; clone_size: -; cdr3_aa: CASSRTTSGAYNEQFF; cdr3_nt: TGTGCCAGCAGCAGAACGACTAGCGGGGCCTACAATGAGCAGTTCTTC
v_call: TRBV5-1; j_call: TRBJ2-2; cdr3_length: 16; d_call: TRBD1; clone_size: -; cdr3_aa: CASSFLPQGASGELFF; cdr3_nt: TGCGCCAGCAGCTTCTTGCCACAGGGGGCTTCCGGGGAGCTGTTTTTT
v_call: TRBV7-2; j_call: TRBJ1-1; cdr3_length: 13; d_call: -; clone_size: -; cdr3_aa: CASRNAGTTEAFF; cdr3_nt: TGTGCCAGCAGGAATGCGGGCACCACTGAAGCTTTCTTT
v_call: TRBV4-3; j_call: TRBJ2-5; cdr3_length: 15; d_call: -; clone_size: -; cdr3_aa: CASSVRGGLRETQYF; cdr3_nt: TGCGCCAGCAGTGTACGCGGGGGCCTTCGGGAGACCCAGTACTTC
v_call: TRBV5-4; j_call: TRBJ2-7; cdr3_length: 15; d_call: -; clone_size: -; cdr3_aa: CASSLARQGFYEQYF; cdr3_nt: TGTGCCAGCAGCTTGGCCCGGCAGGGTTTCTACGAGCAGTACTTC
v_call: TRBV7-2; j_call: TRBJ2-7; cdr3_length: 12; d_call: -; clone_size: -; cdr3_aa: CASSLMADEQYF; cdr3_nt: TGTGCCAGCAGCTTAATGGCAGACGAGCAGTACTTC
v_call: TRBV5-1; j_call: TRBJ2-1; cdr3_length: 15; d_call: -; clone_size: -; cdr3_aa: CASSSRGSSYNEQFF; cdr3_nt: TGCGCCAGCTCCTCCCGGGGGAGCTCCTACAATGAGCAGTTCTTC
v_call: TRBV6-5; j_call: TRBJ2-1; cdr3_length: 16; d_call: TRBD1; clone_size: -; cdr3_aa: CASSYSRDRGFNEQFF; cdr3_nt: TGTGCCAGCAGTTACTCGAGAGACAGGGGTTTCAATGAGCAGTTCTTC
v_call: TRBV15; j_call: TRBJ1-1; cdr3_length: 18; d_call: -; clone_size: -; cdr3_aa: CATSRDPHSTGYHTEAFF; cdr3_nt: TGTGCCACCAGCAGAGATCCCCACTCAACAGGGTATCACACTGAAGCTTTCTTT
v_call: TRBV4-2; j_call: TRBJ1-2; cdr3_length: 15; d_call: TRBD1; clone_size: -; cdr3_aa: CASSQVGDPGGGYTF; cdr3_nt: TGTGCCAGCAGCCAAGTTGGTGATCCAGGGGGTGGCTACACCTTC
v_call: TRBV30; j_call: TRBJ2-7; cdr3_length: 13; d_call: -; clone_size: -; cdr3_aa: CACSRGGRYEQYF; cdr3_nt: TGTGCCTGTTCGAGGGGGGGCAGGTACGAGCAGTACTTC
v_call: TRBV7-2; j_call: TRBJ2-7; cdr3_length: 16; d_call: TRBD2; clone_size: -; cdr3_aa: CASSLDAGGSSYEQYF; cdr3_nt: TGTGCCAGCAGCTTAGACGCGGGCGGGAGCTCCTACGAGCAGTACTTC
v_call: TRBV30; j_call: TRBJ2-7; cdr3_length: 11; d_call: -; clone_size: -; cdr3_aa: CAGKDYAEQYF; cdr3_nt: TGTGCCGGGAAGGACTATGCCGAGCAGTACTTC
v_call: TRBV11-2; j_call: TRBJ1-5; cdr3_length: 13; d_call: -; clone_size: -; cdr3_aa: CASSPGGNQPQHF; cdr3_nt: TGTGCCAGCAGCCCCGGGGGGAATCAGCCCCAGCATTTT
v_call: TRBV29-1; j_call: TRBJ1-2; cdr3_length: 15; d_call: TRBD1; clone_size: once; cdr3_aa: CSVGQGRGSNYGYTF; cdr3_nt: TGCAGCGTGGGACAGGGTAGAGGGTCTAACTATGGCTACACCTTC
v_call: TRBV9; j_call: TRBJ1-3; cdr3_length: 17; d_call: TRBD1; clone_size: -; cdr3_aa: CASSDLPGGGDGNTIYF; cdr3_nt: TGTGCCAGCAGCGACCTCCCCGGAGGGGGCGACGGAAACACCATATATTTT
v_call: TRBV13; j_call: TRBJ1-2; cdr3_length: 15; d_call: TRBD1; clone_size: -; cdr3_aa: CASSSHRGFAYGYTF; cdr3_nt: TGTGCCAGCAGCTCACACAGGGGATTTGCGTATGGCTACACCTTC
v_call: TRBV6-4; j_call: TRBJ2-3; cdr3_length: 15; d_call: TRBD2; clone_size: -; cdr3_aa: CASSDISSGGDTQYF; cdr3_nt: TGTGCCAGCAGTGACATATCTAGCGGGGGAGATACGCAGTATTTT
v_call: TRBV19; j_call: TRBJ2-6; cdr3_length: 15; d_call: TRBD1; clone_size: once; cdr3_aa: CASSTTGVGANVLTF; cdr3_nt: TGTGCCAGTAGTACTACAGGGGTAGGGGCCAACGTCCTGACTTTC
v_call: TRBV7-9; j_call: TRBJ1-1; cdr3_length: 12; d_call: -; clone_size: once; cdr3_aa: CASSSQVAEAFF; cdr3_nt: TGTGCCAGCAGCTCCCAGGTCGCTGAAGCTTTCTTT
v_call: TRBV10-1; j_call: TRBJ2-7; cdr3_length: 17; d_call: TRBD2; clone_size: -; cdr3_aa: CASLPGTSGGSSYEQYF; cdr3_nt: TGCGCCAGCCTTCCCGGGACTAGCGGGGGGAGCTCCTACGAGCAGTACTTC
v_call: TRBV19; j_call: TRBJ2-3; cdr3_length: 12; d_call: -; clone_size: -; cdr3_aa: CASSRATDTQYF; cdr3_nt: TGTGCCAGTAGTAGGGCCACAGATACGCAGTATTTT
v_call: TRBV10-2; j_call: TRBJ1-1; cdr3_length: 13; d_call: -; clone_size: -; cdr3_aa: CASSSTGNTEAFF; cdr3_nt: TGCGCCAGCTCGAGTACAGGGAACACTGAAGCTTTCTTT
v_call: TRBV6-6; j_call: TRBJ2-7; cdr3_length: 15; d_call: TRBD1; clone_size: -; cdr3_aa: CASSYQGTGVHEQYF; cdr3_nt: TGTGCCAGCAGTTACCAGGGGACAGGGGTACACGAGCAGTACTTC
v_call: TRBV6-4; j_call: TRBJ2-2; cdr3_length: 16; d_call: -; clone_size: -; cdr3_aa: CASSKRRDTNTGELFF; cdr3_nt: TGTGCCAGCTCAAAGCGTCGGGACACTAACACCGGGGAGCTGTTTTTT
v_call: TRBV28; j_call: TRBJ1-2; cdr3_length: 15; d_call: TRBD1; clone_size: -; cdr3_aa: CASSLRDRGRNGYTF; cdr3_nt: TGTGCCAGCAGCCTCCGGGACAGGGGGAGGAATGGCTACACCTTC
v_call: TRBV19; j_call: TRBJ2-7; cdr3_length: 12; d_call: TRBD1; clone_size: -; cdr3_aa: CASTQGAGEQYF; cdr3_nt: TGTGCCAGTACCCAGGGGGCGGGCGAGCAGTACTTC
v_call: TRBV7-9; j_call: TRBJ2-1; cdr3_length: 13; d_call: -; clone_size: -; cdr3_aa: CASSNRQLNEQFF; cdr3_nt: TGTGCCAGCAGCAATCGACAGCTCAATGAGCAGTTCTTC
v_call: TRBV7-9; j_call: TRBJ1-2; cdr3_length: 15; d_call: TRBD1; clone_size: -; cdr3_aa: CASSLAGTGNYGYTF; cdr3_nt: TGTGCCAGCAGCTTAGCGGGGACAGGGAACTATGGCTACACCTTC
v_call: TRBV4-1; j_call: TRBJ1-2; cdr3_length: 15; d_call: TRBD1; clone_size: -; cdr3_aa: CASSQTRQGARGYTF; cdr3_nt: TGCGCCAGCAGCCAGACAAGACAGGGGGCAAGGGGCTACACCTTC
v_call: TRBV6-1; j_call: TRBJ1-5; cdr3_length: 15; d_call: -; clone_size: -; cdr3_aa: CASSEGGGGNQPQHF; cdr3_nt: TGTGCCAGCAGTGAAGGGGGGGGCGGCAATCAGCCCCAGCATTTT
v_call: TRBV6-5; j_call: TRBJ1-1; cdr3_length: 13; d_call: -; clone_size: -; cdr3_aa: CASSRQMNTEAFF; cdr3_nt: TGTGCCAGCTCACGACAGATGAACACTGAAGCTTTCTTT
v_call: TRBV7-2; j_call: TRBJ2-7; cdr3_length: 15; d_call: -; clone_size: -; cdr3_aa: CASTYSGGPSYEQYF; cdr3_nt: TGTGCCAGCACATACTCGGGGGGCCCCTCCTACGAGCAGTACTTC
v_call: TRBV6-5; j_call: TRBJ2-1; cdr3_length: 14; d_call: TRBD2; clone_size: -; cdr3_aa: CASSYSGLAFEQFF; cdr3_nt: TGTGCCAGCAGTTACTCGGGACTAGCTTTCGAGCAGTTCTTC
v_call: TRBV29-1; j_call: TRBJ2-5; cdr3_length: 18; d_call: TRBD1; clone_size: -; cdr3_aa: CSVNWGQGFLGSRETQYF; cdr3_nt: TGCAGCGTGAATTGGGGACAGGGGTTTTTGGGTTCGCGAGAGACCCAGTACTTC
v_call: TRBV2; j_call: TRBJ1-1; cdr3_length: 14; d_call: -; clone_size: -; cdr3_aa: CASTIGGGVTEAFF; cdr3_nt: TGTGCCAGCACCATAGGGGGTGGGGTTACTGAAGCTTTCTTT
v_call: TRBV4-1; j_call: TRBJ1-1; cdr3_length: 17; d_call: TRBD1; clone_size: -; cdr3_aa: CASSQGSGGERWTEAFF; cdr3_nt: TGCGCCAGCAGCCAAGGGTCAGGGGGCGAGAGGTGGACTGAAGCTTTCTTT
v_call: TRBV6-5; j_call: TRBJ2-7; cdr3_length: 15; d_call: TRBD1; clone_size: -; cdr3_aa: CASSYGDREFGEQYF; cdr3_nt: TGTGCCAGCAGTTACGGGGACAGGGAATTCGGCGAGCAGTACTTC
v_call: TRBV19; j_call: TRBJ2-7; cdr3_length: 15; d_call: -; clone_size: -; cdr3_aa: CASSISVDSYYEQYF; cdr3_nt: TGTGCCAGTAGTATTAGTGTTGACAGCTACTACGAGCAGTACTTC
v_call: TRBV25-1; j_call: TRBJ1-2; cdr3_length: 15; d_call: -; clone_size: -; cdr3_aa: CASSDEQGGNYGYTF; cdr3_nt: TGTGCCAGCAGTGATGAACAGGGTGGTAACTATGGCTACACCTTC
v_call: TRBV4-1; j_call: TRBJ2-5; cdr3_length: 17; d_call: TRBD1; clone_size: -; cdr3_aa: CASSQNTGQGRLETQYF; cdr3_nt: TGCGCCAGCAGCCAAAATACCGGACAGGGGCGTCTGGAGACCCAGTACTTC
v_call: TRBV4-1; j_call: TRBJ1-5; cdr3_length: 19; d_call: -; clone_size: -; cdr3_aa: CASSQDLREGKVKDQPQHF; cdr3_nt: TGCGCCAGCAGCCAAGATCTCCGGGAGGGGAAAGTGAAAGATCAGCCCCAGCATTTT
v_call: TRBV19; j_call: TRBJ1-2; cdr3_length: 15; d_call: TRBD1; clone_size: -; cdr3_aa: CASSTKGGADYGYTF; cdr3_nt: TGTGCCAGTAGTACAAAAGGGGGCGCCGACTATGGCTACACCTTC
v_call: TRBV4-3; j_call: TRBJ2-7; cdr3_length: 16; d_call: TRBD2; clone_size: -; cdr3_aa: CASSQEGGIRPYEQYF; cdr3_nt: TGCGCCAGCAGCCAAGAGGGAGGGATAAGACCCTACGAGCAGTACTTC
v_call: TRBV27; j_call: TRBJ1-5; cdr3_length: 15; d_call: -; clone_size: -; cdr3_aa: CASSLSASSNQPQHF; cdr3_nt: TGTGCCAGCAGTTTATCGGCATCTAGCAATCAGCCCCAGCATTTT
v_call: TRBV27; j_call: TRBJ2-7; cdr3_length: 14; d_call: -; clone_size: once; cdr3_aa: CASSLRPGLYEQYF; cdr3_nt: TGTGCCAGCAGTTTAAGGCCAGGCCTTTACGAGCAGTACTTC
v_call: TRBV10-3; j_call: TRBJ2-1; cdr3_length: 14; d_call: TRBD2; clone_size: -; cdr3_aa: CAIRSGGEKNEQFF; cdr3_nt: TGTGCCATCAGGAGCGGGGGGGAAAAGAATGAGCAGTTCTTC
v_call: TRBV14; j_call: TRBJ2-5; cdr3_length: 15; d_call: TRBD1; clone_size: once; cdr3_aa: CASSQRDRASETQYF; cdr3_nt: TGTGCCAGCAGCCAACGGGACAGGGCATCCGAGACCCAGTACTTC
v_call: TRBV4-1; j_call: TRBJ1-4; cdr3_length: 14; d_call: TRBD1; clone_size: -; cdr3_aa: CASSQVIQGRKLFF; cdr3_nt: TGCGCCAGCAGCCAAGTCATACAGGGGCGTAAACTGTTTTTT
v_call: TRBV18; j_call: TRBJ2-7; cdr3_length: 14; d_call: -; clone_size: -; cdr3_aa: CASSPGQFGYEQYF; cdr3_nt: TGTGCCAGCTCACCGGGGCAGTTTGGCTACGAGCAGTACTTC